A single sample gave rise to the 5 T cell receptor beta chains below, sequenced in a study of blood T cell repertoires in COVID-19. Clones were sequenced by immunoSEQ multiplex PCR, and TCRdb holds only the in-frame ones, with some missing. This sample has 200,000 to 300,000 clones; about nine tenths occur once, and the top ten carry around 7.2%. Input material: peripheral blood. The receptors here all came from a man aged 55-75 years who had recovered from COVID-19.

J is TRBJ1-1 and V is TRBV7-9; D is unresolved. CDR1 SEHNR and CDR2 FQNEAQ come from the germline V gene (reference sequence). V gave up 4 bases and J gave up 1 base, with 13 bases separating them. The CDR3 sequence is 15 residues long. The CDR3 bases are TGTGCCAGCAGCTCGAGAAAGAGAGAGAACACTGAAGCTTTCTTT. Translation gives CASSSRKRENTEAFF.

The chain has TRBV7-2 and TRBJ2-7; TRBD2 matches at 15 bases. Germline trimming cut 5 bases from V and 5 bases from J; bases unmatched to any gene: 7. The CDR3 runs 16 residues. Germline V lookup: CDR1 SGHTA, CDR2 FQGNSA. The CDR3 DNA sequence: TGTGCCAGCAGCCGGACTAGCGGGGGGGCCCGAAACGAGCAGTACGTC. Translation: CASSRTSGGARNEQYV.

The chain has TRBV5-1 and TRBJ1-1; unclear D gene. This CDR3 is 11 amino acids long. Deletions cut 4 bases from V and 6 bases from J, with 7 bases between. Germline V gene data show CDR1 as SGHRS and CDR2 as YFSETQ. This CDR3 is CASSAGPEAFF. Here the CDR3 DNA reads TGCGCCAGCAGCGCTGGGCCTGAAGCTTTCTTT.

This clone has only one observation. The chain combines TRBV24-1 with TRBJ2-3; tentatively, D is TRBD1 (5 bases). V was shortened by 4 bases and J by 11 bases, with 18 bases between the two germline ends. Germline CDR1 reads KGHDR; CDR2 reads SFDVKD. The CDR3 is 14 residues long. Here the CDR3 reads CATSDRSQGLKQYF. The CDR3 bases are TGTGCCACCAGTGACCGAAGTCAGGGTCTAAAGCAGTATTTT.

This chain connects TRBV21-1 to TRBJ1-2; the table's D gene call, TRBD1, was not cross checked with the DNA. TRBV21-1 is listed as a pseudogene. This CDR3 is built from 14 residues. The CDR3 DNA reads TGTGCCAGCAGAGGGACAGCAAATAACTATGGCTACACCTTC. As protein: CASRGTANNYGYTF.